Presented here are 24 T cell receptor beta chains from one specimen sequenced in a study of T cell responses to AZD1222 COVID-19 vaccine (dated by TCRdb to about 2021). The time point label, as the study defines it: baseline before first vaccination. The method behind the library was the immunoSEQ multiplex PCR assay. Not all clones reach the TCRdb copy of this immuneACCESS table, which keeps in-frame sequences only. Checked studies attribute under half of the gap to unresolved V genes and leave the rest unexplained. For this sample there are around 100,000 clones; about 87% appear just once. The leading ten clones occupy about 1.7% of the sample. Sample: peripheral blood, taken on day 0 of AZD1222 vaccination. The receptors were sampled from an adult in good health.

The rearrangement uses TRBV14 and TRBJ1-2; 8 bases are shared with TRBD1. The CDR3 covers 15 residues. Germline V gives CDR1 SGHDN, CDR2 FVKESK. With 0 bases clipped from V and 4 bases from J, the junction kept 4 bases outside the gene matches. CDR3 region: CASSQEDRVAYGYTF. For the CDR3, the DNA is TGTGCCAGCAGCCAAGAGGACAGGGTCGCCTATGGCTACACCTTC. The variable domain in full, with the rest retrieved from reference TRBV14 and TRBJ1-2, is EAGVTQFPSHSVIEKGQTVTLRCDPISGHDNLYWYRRVMGKEIKFLLHFVKESKQDESGMPNNRFLAERTGGTYSTLKVQPAELEDSGVYFCASSQEDRVAYGYTFGSGTRLTVV.

The chain employs TRBV30 and TRBJ2-7, with 8 nucleotides matching TRBD1. The V and J ends lost 6 bases and 7 bases, in that order; junction bases with no gene match: 14. This CDR3 contains 14 residues. CDR1 and CDR2 from the germline V gene are GTSNPN and SVGIG (reference sequence). As DNA, the CDR3 is TGTGCCTGCCCCAGGGGGCACTTGGTGGGGGAGCAGTACTTC. It is translated as CACPRGHLVGEQYF.

This clone was picked up many times. This rearrangement joins TRBV3-1 (or the pseudogene TRBV3-2) to TRBJ1-2, with TRBD1 identical over 9 bases. CDR3 length: 14 amino acids. Germline CDR1 LGHDT, CDR2 YNNKEL (reference sequence). Losses at the gene ends were 6 bases for V and 2 bases for J; bases not matched to a gene: 4. This chain's CDR3 is CASRGTGGNYGYTF. The CDR3 DNA sequence: TGTGCCAGCAGAGGAACAGGGGGCAACTATGGCTACACCTTC.

This chain links TRBV19 with TRBJ1-1, with a weak D call TRBD1 (5 bases). In germline, CDR1 is LNHDA, CDR2 SQIVND (reference sequence). CDR3 size: 16 residues. V lost 3 bases, J lost 0 bases, and 14 bases lay in between. In DNA, the CDR3 is TGTGCCAGTAGTATCGGTCAGGGAGGACTGAACACTGAAGCTTTCTTT. This sequence encodes CASSIGQGGLNTEAFF. Filled out from reference TRBV19 and TRBJ1-1, the complete variable domain reads DGGITQSPKYLFRKEGQNVTLSCEQNLNHDAMYWYRQDPGQGLRLIYYSQIVNDFQKGDIAEGYSVSREKKESFPLTVTSAQKNPTAFYLCASSIGQGGLNTEAFFGQGTRLTVV.

Turning to this clone: Other DNA sequences within the sample encode an identical CDR3. The chain recombines TRBV18 with TRBJ1-1; D is undetermined. Trimming stripped 3 bases from V and 1 base from J, with 6 bases between. CDR3 size: 13 residues. Germline assignment: CDR1 KGHSH and CDR2 LQKENI. The CDR3 loop is CASSPTANTEAFF. Here the CDR3 DNA reads TGTGCCAGCTCACCCACAGCGAACACTGAAGCTTTCTTT.

The chain has TRBV4-2 and TRBJ1-6; possibly TRBD1 for D (6 bases). The CDR3 is 22 residues long. CDR1 is LGHNA, CDR2 YNFKEQ, per germline. The germline V and J ends were trimmed by 0 bases and 1 base, with 25 bases remaining between them. CDR3 region: CASSQERVTGPDVGSYNSPLHF. The DNA for the CDR3 is TGTGCCAGCAGCCAAGAGAGGGTAACAGGGCCAGATGTGGGATCCTATAATTCACCCCTCCACTTT.

The chain joins TRBV28 to TRBJ1-1; maybe TRBD1 (6 bases). The ends were cut back, 2 bases at V and 6 bases at J, with 16 bases in the middle. The CDR3 runs 15 residues. Germline CDR1 MDHEN, CDR2 SYDVKM. CDR3 residues: CASSLSGRGGPEAFF. CDR3 sequence (DNA): TGTGCCAGCAGTTTAAGTGGCAGGGGAGGCCCTGAAGCTTTCTTT.

This clone was seen once. V gene TRBV18 combines with J gene TRBJ2-7; no definite D call. The germline CDR1 and CDR2 sequences are KGHSH and LQKENI. Trimming cost V 3 bases and J 1 base, with 7 bases left between them. The CDR3 sequence is 13 residues long. CDR3 DNA sequence: TGTGCCAGCTCACCCCCAGAATCCTACGAGCAGTACTTC. Protein sequence: CASSPPESYEQYF. Drawing the rest from reference TRBV18 and TRBJ2-7, the complete variable domain is NAGVMQNPRHLVRRRGQEARLRCSPMKGHSHVYWYRQLPEEGLKFMVYLQKENIIDESGMPKERFSAEFPKEGPSILRIQQVVRGDSAAYFCASSPPESYEQYFGPGTRLTVT.

CDR3: CASSPDRTYEQYF. The DNA for the CDR3 is TGTGCCAGCAGCCCGGACAGGACCTACGAGCAGTACTTC. V is TRBV7-9 and J is TRBJ2-7, with 7 bases lining up with TRBD1. CDR3 size: 13 residues. The junction had 3 bases not matched to a gene; V was cut back by 5 bases and J by 2 bases. CDR1 is SEHNR and CDR2 is FQNEAQ in the germline V gene (reference sequence).

This clone was detected once. At the DNA level, this CDR3 is encoded by other sequences in the same sample as well. In DNA, the CDR3 is TGTGCCAGCAGTCCCAGGACAGGGCTGAACACTGAAGCTTTCTTT. It encodes CASSPRTGLNTEAFF. The V call is TRBV27, the J call TRBJ1-1, with TRBD1 matching over 8 bases. Germline V gene lookup returns CDR1 MNHEY and CDR2 SMNVEV (reference sequence). The CDR3 spans 15 residues. J gave up 0 bases and V 5 bases, and 5 bases lay outside the gene matches.

CDR3 sequence reads: CASSYSLASGYEQYF. CDR3 in DNA: TGTGCCAGCAGTTACTCTCTCGCTAGCGGTTACGAGCAGTACTTC. The genes are TRBV6-5 and TRBJ2-7; 7 bases line up with TRBD2. This CDR3 spans 15 amino acids. Losses at the gene ends were 0 bases for V and 4 bases for J; bases not matched to a gene: 6. Germline V gene data show CDR1 as MNHEY and CDR2 as SVGAGI.

The chain couples TRBV12-5 to TRBJ1-6, with D possibly TRBD1 on 5 matching bases. V was pared by 6 bases and J by 2 bases, with 14 bases between. The CDR3 has 16 amino acids. CDR1 is LGHNT, CDR2 FRNRAP, per germline. The CDR3 coding sequence is TGTGCTAGTGGCGAACGGGGGGGAACCTATAATTCACCCCTCCACTTT. Protein product: CASGERGGTYNSPLHF.

The chain employs TRBV4-1 and TRBJ2-5, with 8 bases fitting TRBD1. V lost 0 bases, J lost 7 bases, and 13 bases stayed unmatched. The germline V gene encodes CDR1 MGHRA and CDR2 YSYEKL. This CDR3 has 17 residues. The CDR3 spells CASSQDGGQGLLGTQYF. CDR3 nucleotide sequence: TGCGCCAGCAGCCAAGATGGCGGACAGGGCCTTCTCGGGACCCAGTACTTC.

Here the CDR3 DNA reads TGTGCCATCAGTGATCAGGGAGGCACTGAAGCTTTCTTT. This sequence encodes CAISDQGGTEAFF. This chain uses TRBV10-3 with TRBJ1-1; the D gene is possibly TRBD1 (5 bases). The CDR3 sequence is 13 residues long. Germline V CDR1 and CDR2: ENHRY, SYGVKD. V lost 3 bases and J lost 4, with 9 bases in between.

The chain joins TRBV6-6 to TRBJ1-6; a weak D match, TRBD1 (5 bases). The CDR3 runs to 13 residues. Per germline, CDR1 MNHNY and CDR2 SVGAGI (reference sequence). In nucleotides, the CDR3 is TGTGCAGCAAAGAGACAGTATAATTCACCCCTCCACTTT. Translated: CAAKRQYNSPLHF.

V gene TRBV28 combines with J gene TRBJ2-7, with 9 bases identical to TRBD2. This CDR3 is built from 15 residues. V shed 4 bases, J shed 3 bases, and the junction held 7 bases outside the gene matches. Germline V gene sequence: CDR1 MDHEN, CDR2 SYDVKM. The CDR3, as DNA: TGTGCCAGCAGTTCTAGCGGGGTGCCTCTCTACGAGCAGTACTTC. This codes for CASSSSGVPLYEQYF. Variable domain in full (rest from reference TRBV28 and TRBJ2-7): DVKVTQSSRYLVKRTGEKVFLECVQDMDHENMFWYRQDPGLGLRLIYFSYDVKMKEKGDIPEGYSVSREKKERFSLILESASTNQTSMYLCASSSSGVPLYEQYFGPGTRLTVT.

The chain employs TRBV6-1 and TRBJ2-7; 9 positions agree with TRBD2. V shed 1 base, J shed 2 bases, and the junction held 3 bases outside the gene matches. Germline CDR1 reads MNHNS; CDR2 reads SASEGT. The CDR3 extends over 15 amino acids. In DNA, the CDR3 is TGTGCCAGCAGTGAAGGACTAGCGGAGACCTACGAGCAGTACTTC. Its protein is CASSEGLAETYEQYF.

The rearrangement links TRBV28 to TRBJ1-1; D unresolved. V was shortened by 6 bases and J by 5 bases, with 10 bases between the two germline ends. The length of the CDR3 is 12 residues. Germline V CDR1 and CDR2: MDHEN, SYDVKM. Written as DNA, the CDR3 is TGTGCCAGCAGCCTCCTTCGGACTGAAGCTTTCTTT. This sequence encodes CASSLLRTEAFF.

This chain joins TRBV5-8 and TRBJ1-2; perhaps TRBD1 as D (5 bases). The CDR3 extends over 13 amino acids. Trimming shortened V by 5 bases and J by 1 base, and 9 bases separated the two germline ends. CDR1 and CDR2 from the germline V gene are SGHTS and YDEGEE. CDR3 sequence reads: CASRYRINYGYTF. CDR3 sequence (DNA): TGTGCCAGCAGGTACAGGATTAACTATGGCTACACCTTC.

This clone was counted a few times. The chain couples TRBV12-5 to TRBJ1-2; D is perhaps TRBD1 (5 bases). CDR1 is LGHNT and CDR2 is FRNRAP in the germline V gene. The length of the CDR3 is 15 residues. The ends were cut back, 0 bases at V and 8 bases at J, with 16 bases in the middle. CDR3 coding DNA: TGTGCTAGTGGTTTGGTACCGGGGGAGCAGGGAGGCTACACCTTC. This gives the protein CASGLVPGEQGGYTF.

In its sample, this clone was seen once. The chain is built from TRBV7-2 and TRBJ2-1; 7 nucleotides match TRBD2. V lost 2 bases, J lost 10 bases, and 5 bases stayed unmatched. CDR3 length: 13 residues. Germline V lookup: CDR1 SGHTA, CDR2 FQGNSA. The CDR3 spells CASSLFGEGEQFF. CDR3 in DNA: TGTGCCAGCAGCTTATTTGGGGAGGGGGAGCAGTTCTTC.

The gene calls are TRBV5-1 and TRBJ1-1; D perhaps matches TRBD1 (6 bases). V lost 2 bases to trimming and J lost 6 bases, with 14 bases between them. The CDR3 runs 14 residues. Germline V gene lookup returns CDR1 SGHRS and CDR2 YFSETQ. The CDR3: CASSLSGGFSEAFF. In DNA form, the CDR3 reads TGCGCCAGCAGCTTATCTGGGGGCTTCTCTGAAGCTTTCTTT. The entire variable domain, with the rest obtained from reference TRBV5-1 and TRBJ1-1, is as follows: KAGVTQTPRYLIKTRGQQVTLSCSPISGHRSVSWYQQTPGQGLQFLFEYFSETQRNKGNFPGRFSGRQFSNSRSEMNVSTLELGDSALYLCASSLSGGFSEAFFGQGTRLTVV.

J is TRBJ2-6 and V is TRBV7-2; D is perhaps TRBD1 (5 bases). CDR3 size: 18 residues. The V and J ends lost 0 bases and 2 bases respectively, with 14 bases between them. Germline V gene sequence: CDR1 SGHTA, CDR2 FQGNSA. CDR3 nucleotide sequence: TGTGCCAGCAGCTTAGCGCCAGGGCAGGGCGCTGGGGCCAACGTCCTGACTTTC. Amino acids: CASSLAPGQGAGANVLTF.

The rearrangement uses TRBV7-9 and TRBJ1-6, with no clear D. Germline V gene lookup returns CDR1 SEHNR and CDR2 FQNEAQ (reference sequence). The CDR3 is 14 residues long. Deletions cut 5 bases from V and 6 bases from J, with 11 bases between. CDR3 DNA sequence: TGTGCCAGCAGCCGCACGAGGGCTAATTCACCCCTCCACTTT. Residues: CASSRTRANSPLHF.